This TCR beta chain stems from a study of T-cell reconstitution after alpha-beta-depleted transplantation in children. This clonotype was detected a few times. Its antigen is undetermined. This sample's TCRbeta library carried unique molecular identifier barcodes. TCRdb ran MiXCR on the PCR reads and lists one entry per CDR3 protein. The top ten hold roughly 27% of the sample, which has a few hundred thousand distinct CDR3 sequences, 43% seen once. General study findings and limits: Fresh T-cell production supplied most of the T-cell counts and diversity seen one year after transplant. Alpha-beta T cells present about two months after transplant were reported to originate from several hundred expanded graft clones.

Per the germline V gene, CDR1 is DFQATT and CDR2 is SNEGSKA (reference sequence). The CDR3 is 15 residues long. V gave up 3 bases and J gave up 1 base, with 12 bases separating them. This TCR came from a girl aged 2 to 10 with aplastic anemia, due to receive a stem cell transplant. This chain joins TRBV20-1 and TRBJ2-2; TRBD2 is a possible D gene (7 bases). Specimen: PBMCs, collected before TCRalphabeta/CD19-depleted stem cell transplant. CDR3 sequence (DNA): TGCAGTGCTAGTCGGGGGGCGTTGAACACCGGGGAGCTGTTTTTT. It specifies CSASRGALNTGELFF.